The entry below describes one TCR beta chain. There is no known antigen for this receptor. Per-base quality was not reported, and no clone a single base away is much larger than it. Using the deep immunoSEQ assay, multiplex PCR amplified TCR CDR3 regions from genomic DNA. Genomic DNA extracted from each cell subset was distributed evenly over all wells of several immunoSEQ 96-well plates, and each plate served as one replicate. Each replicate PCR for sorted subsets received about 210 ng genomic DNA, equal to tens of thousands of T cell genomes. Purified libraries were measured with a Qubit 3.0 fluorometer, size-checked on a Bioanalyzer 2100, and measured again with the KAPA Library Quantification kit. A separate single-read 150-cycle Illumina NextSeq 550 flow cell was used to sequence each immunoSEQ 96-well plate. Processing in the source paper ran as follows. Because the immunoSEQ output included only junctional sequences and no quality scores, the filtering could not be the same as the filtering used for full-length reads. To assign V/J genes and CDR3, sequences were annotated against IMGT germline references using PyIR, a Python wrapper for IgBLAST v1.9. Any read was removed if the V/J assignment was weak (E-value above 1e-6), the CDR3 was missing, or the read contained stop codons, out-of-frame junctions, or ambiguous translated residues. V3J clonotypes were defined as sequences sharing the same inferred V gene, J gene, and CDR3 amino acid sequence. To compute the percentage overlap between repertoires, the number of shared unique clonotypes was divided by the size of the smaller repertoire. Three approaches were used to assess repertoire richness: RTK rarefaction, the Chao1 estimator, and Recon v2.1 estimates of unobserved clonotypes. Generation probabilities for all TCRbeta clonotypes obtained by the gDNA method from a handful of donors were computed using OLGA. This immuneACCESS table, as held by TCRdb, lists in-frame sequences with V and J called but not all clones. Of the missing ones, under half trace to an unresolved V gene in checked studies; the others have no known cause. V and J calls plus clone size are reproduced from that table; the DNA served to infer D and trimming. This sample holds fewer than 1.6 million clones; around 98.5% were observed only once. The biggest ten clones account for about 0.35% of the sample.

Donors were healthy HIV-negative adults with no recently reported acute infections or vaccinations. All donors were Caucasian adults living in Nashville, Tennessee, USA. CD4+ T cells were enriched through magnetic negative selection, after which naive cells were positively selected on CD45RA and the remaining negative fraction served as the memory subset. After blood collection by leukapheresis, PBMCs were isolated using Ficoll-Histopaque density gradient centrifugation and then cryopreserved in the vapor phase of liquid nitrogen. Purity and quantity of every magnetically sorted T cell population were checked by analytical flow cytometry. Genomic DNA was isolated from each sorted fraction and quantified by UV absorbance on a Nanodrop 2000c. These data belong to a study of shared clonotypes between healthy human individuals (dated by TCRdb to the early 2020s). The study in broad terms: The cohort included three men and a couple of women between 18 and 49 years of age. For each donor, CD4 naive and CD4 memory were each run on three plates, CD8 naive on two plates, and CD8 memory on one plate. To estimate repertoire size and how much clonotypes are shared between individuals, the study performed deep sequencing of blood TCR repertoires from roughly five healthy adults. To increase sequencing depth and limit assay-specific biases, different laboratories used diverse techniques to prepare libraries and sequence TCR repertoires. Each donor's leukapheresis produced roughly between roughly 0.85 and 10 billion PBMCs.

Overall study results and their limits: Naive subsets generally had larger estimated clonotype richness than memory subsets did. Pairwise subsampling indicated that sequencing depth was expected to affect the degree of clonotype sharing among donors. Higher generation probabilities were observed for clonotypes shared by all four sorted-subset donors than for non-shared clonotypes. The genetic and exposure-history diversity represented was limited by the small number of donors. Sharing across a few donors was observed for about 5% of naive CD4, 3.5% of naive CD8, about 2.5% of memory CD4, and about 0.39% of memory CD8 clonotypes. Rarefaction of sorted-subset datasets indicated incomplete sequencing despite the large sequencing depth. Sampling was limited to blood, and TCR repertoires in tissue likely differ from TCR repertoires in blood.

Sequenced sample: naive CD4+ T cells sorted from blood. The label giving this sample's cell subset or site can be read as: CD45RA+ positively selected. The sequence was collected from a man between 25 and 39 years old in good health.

In nucleotide form, the sequence is TGCAGCGGATCCGGGACTAGCGGGAGCTCCTACAATGAGCAGTTCTTC. Its protein is CSGSGTSGSSYNEQFF. This chain is built from TRBV29-1 and TRBJ2-1; 14 nucleotides in the junction match TRBD2. From the cysteine through the phenylalanine, the CDR3 covers 16 amino acids. Only the CDR3 portion is preserved as DNA: 48 bases, with reading frame beginning at the first base. Here V drops 7 bases and J drops 0 bases, and the junction holds 5 bases not matched to any gene. The CDR1 and CDR2 encoded by the germline V gene are SQVTM and ANQGSEA.